The 11 T cell receptor beta chains below were found in one sample sequenced in a study of naive and memory T cell subsets. Whole-study findings and limits: Possibly reflecting memory cells re-expressing CD45RA, a few larger clonotypes occurred in naive repertoires, especially CD8.

Both TRBC1 and TRBC2 were covered by a beta constant-region primer of two equimolar oligonucleotides. The ligated cDNA underwent four PCR rounds using SP2 and nested alpha and beta constant-region primers. A single record per CDR3 protein comes from TCRdb applying MiXCR to the UMI-ligation and nested PCR reads. The table includes more than 95,000 distinct CDR3 sequences, roughly 15% detected once. Antigens for these TCRs are unknown. The sample taken for sequencing was naive CD8+ T cells from blood. These receptors originate from a human donor in good health.

This clonotype was detected a few times. The rearrangement uses TRBV30 and TRBJ2-1; D gene uncertain. The CDR3 extends over 17 amino acids. Looked up from germline, CDR1 is GTSNPN and CDR2 is SVGIG (reference sequence). Trimming stripped 2 bases from V and 5 bases from J, with 22 bases between. DNA of the CDR3: TGTGCCTGGAGTTCCGGCGCCCTGGGCCCAAACGACAATGAGCAGTTCTTC. Protein sequence: CAWSSGALGPNDNEQFF.

The chain is built from TRBV4-3 and TRBJ2-1, with unresolved D. Germline V CDR1 and CDR2: LGHNA, YSLEER. Trimming took 0 bases from V and 5 from J, leaving 20 bases between them. This CDR3 is 18 amino acids long. DNA for the CDR3: TGCGCCAGCAGCCAAGATCAGGTTGAGGTAAATCTCCACAATGAGCAGTTCTTC. Translation gives CASSQDQVEVNLHNEQFF.

The chain is built from TRBV27 and TRBJ2-1; 10 nucleotides line up with TRBD2. Germline CDR1 and CDR2: MNHEY and SMNVEV (reference sequence). V lost 3 bases, J lost 6 bases, and 2 bases stayed unmatched. The CDR3 runs to 14 residues. The DNA of the CDR3 is TGTGCCAGCAGTTTGCTAGCGGGAGTCAATGAGCAGTTCTTC. It encodes CASSLLAGVNEQFF.

This clonotype was seen many times. V usage is TRBV25-1 and J usage is TRBJ1-1; D is unclear. The ends were cut back, 8 bases at V and 14 bases at J, with 12 bases in the middle. The germline V gene has CDR1 MGHDK and CDR2 SYGVNS. This CDR3 region has 9 residues. The CDR3 coding sequence is TGTGCCAGCGGAGGTACCCCGTTCTTT. Translating gives CASGGTPFF.

The genes are TRBV6-2 or TRBV6-3 and TRBJ1-1; D is unclear. Germline V gene data show CDR1 as MNHEY and CDR2 as SVGEGT. CDR3 length equals 15 residues. V was cut by 0 bases and J by 0 bases, with 8 bases left in between. CDR3 protein: CASSYSYLMNTEAFF. Here the CDR3 DNA reads TGTGCCAGCAGTTACTCGTATCTCATGAACACTGAAGCTTTCTTT.

The rearrangement joins TRBV7-9 to TRBJ1-1; 7 nucleotides agree with TRBD1. There are 12 residues in the CDR3. With 5 bases clipped from V and 8 bases from J, the junction kept 5 bases outside the gene matches. Germline V gene data show CDR1 as SEHNR and CDR2 as FQNEAQ (reference sequence). CDR3 region: CASSNLDREAFF. The CDR3, as DNA: TGTGCCAGCAGCAACCTGGACAGGGAAGCTTTCTTT.

There are many counts of this clonotype. V gene TRBV15 combines with J gene TRBJ2-1; TRBD2 matches at 7 bases. V lost 3 bases to trimming and J lost 8 bases; unmatched junction nucleotides: 1. This CDR3 region has 12 residues. Germline CDR1 LNHNV, CDR2 YYDKDF (reference sequence). CDR3 coding DNA: TGTGCCACCAGCAGCCGGGGGGATGAGCAGTTCTTC. It yields the protein CATSSRGDEQFF.

V and J are TRBV5-1 and TRBJ2-1, with 7 bases fitting TRBD2. V lost 6 bases, J lost 14 bases, and 8 bases stayed unmatched. This CDR3 has 11 amino acids. Germline V lookup: CDR1 SGHRS, CDR2 YFSETQ. CDR3 sequence: CASTRGGEEFF. Written as DNA, the CDR3 is TGCGCCAGCACACGGGGAGGGGAGGAGTTCTTC.

A few counts support this clonotype. The chain has TRBV3-1 and TRBJ2-7, with a weak D call TRBD1 (8 bases). The V gene's germline CDR1 is LGHDT and CDR2 YNNKEL (reference sequence). The CDR3 runs to 16 residues. The ends were cut back, 2 bases at V and 0 bases at J, with 14 bases in the middle. The DNA of the CDR3 is TGTGCCAGCAGCCAACAGCGGGACAGGAGCTCCTACGAGCAGTACTTC. Translated, it gives CASSQQRDRSSYEQYF.

The CDR3 sequence: CASSLRLASGELFF. Here the CDR3 DNA reads TGTGCCAGCAGCCTCCGACTAGCGTCCGGGGAGCTGTTTTTT. V is TRBV4-2 and J is TRBJ2-2; 8 nucleotides line up with TRBD2. The CDR3 sequence is 14 residues long. V lost 4 bases and J lost 6; bases outside the gene matches: 4. Per germline, CDR1 LGHNA and CDR2 YNFKEQ.

The table lists this clonotype with a few counts. The gene calls are TRBV3-1 and TRBJ1-5; D gene ambiguous. The CDR3 is 16 residues long. Trimming pared 0 bases from V and 0 bases from J, leaving 9 bases between. The germline V gene has CDR1 LGHDT and CDR2 YNNKEL (reference sequence). The CDR3 is CASSQDLGYSNQPQHF. The CDR3 DNA follows: TGTGCCAGCAGCCAAGACTTAGGCTATAGCAATCAGCCCCAGCATTTT. Using reference TRBV3-1 and TRBJ1-5 for the parts outside the CDR3, the full variable domain is DTAVSQTPKYLVTQMGNDKSIKCEQNLGHDTMYWYKQDSKKFLKIMFSYNNKELIINETVPNRFSPKSPDKAHLNLHINSLELGDSAVYFCASSQDLGYSNQPQHFGDGTRLSIL.